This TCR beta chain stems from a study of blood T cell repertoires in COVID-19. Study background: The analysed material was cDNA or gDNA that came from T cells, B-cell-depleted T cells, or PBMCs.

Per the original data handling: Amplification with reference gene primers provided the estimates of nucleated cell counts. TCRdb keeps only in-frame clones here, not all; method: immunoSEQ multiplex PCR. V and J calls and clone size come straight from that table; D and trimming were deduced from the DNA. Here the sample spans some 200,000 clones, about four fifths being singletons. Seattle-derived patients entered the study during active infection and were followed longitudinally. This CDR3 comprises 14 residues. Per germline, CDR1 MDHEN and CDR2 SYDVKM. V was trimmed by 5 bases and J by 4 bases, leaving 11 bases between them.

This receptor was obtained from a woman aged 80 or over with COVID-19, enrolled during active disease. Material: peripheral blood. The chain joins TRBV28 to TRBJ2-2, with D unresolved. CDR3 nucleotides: TGTGCCAGCAGTAAATCAGATCCCACCGGGGAGCTGTTTTTT. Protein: CASSKSDPTGELFF.